This T cell receptor (beta chain) emerged from a study of blood T cell repertoires in COVID-19. Study summary: The United States, Italy and Spain provided the acute and convalescent COVID-19 samples. PBMCs, B-cell-depleted T cells, or T cells provided the cDNA or gDNA that made up the material.

Study processing details: Counts of nucleated cells, estimated from reference gene primer amplification, were obtained. Clones were sequenced by immunoSEQ multiplex PCR, and TCRdb holds only the in-frame ones, with some missing. V and J calls and clone size are given by that table; D and trimming were obtained from the DNA. The sample holds fewer than 70,000 clones, 75% to 90% seen once. Seattle-derived patients entered the study during active infection and were followed longitudinally. V was clipped by 2 bases and J by 4 bases; unmatched bases: 12. The CDR3 consists of 18 residues. Looked up from germline, CDR1 is SGHRS and CDR2 is YFSETQ.

The chain employs TRBV5-1 and TRBJ2-2; 9 positions agree with TRBD1. Sequenced input: peripheral blood. This receptor was taken from a man aged 40-49 years with COVID-19, enrolled during active disease. CDR3 residues: CASSFNPGTGYITGELFF. The DNA for the CDR3 is TGCGCCAGCAGCTTCAACCCCGGGACAGGGTATATCACCGGGGAGCTGTTTTTT.